Shown below are 15 T cell receptor beta chains from a single sample sequenced in a study of regulatory T cells in long-lasting Graves disease. The time point here: newly diagnosed GD, antithyroid drugs for less than 3 months. PBMC RNA served as the TCR library source. Construction of TCR beta libraries relied on iRepertoire HTBI primers and on Arm-PCR targeting CDR3 regions. TCRdb re-called the multiplex PCR reads with MiXCR, one entry per CDR3 protein. The profile covers around 250,000 distinct CDR3 sequences, with around 18% appearing a single time and about 14% taken by the ten largest. This same sample was also taken into another study, of T cells in Graves' hyperthyroidism and ophthalmopathy.

The sample in question was peripheral blood mononuclear cells (PBMCs), obtained at new diagnosis, from a patient treated with antithyroid drugs. The source of these receptors is a woman aged 25-40 years with Graves disease.

The table lists this clonotype with many counts. The chain employs TRBV28 and TRBJ2-5, with 7 nucleotides matching TRBD2. V dropped 7 bases and J dropped 5; count of bases not matched to a gene: 7. CDR3 size: 13 residues. From germline, CDR1 is MDHEN and CDR2 SYDVKM. The DNA for the CDR3 is TGTGCCAGCATCCCGGGGGGAGGCGAGACCCAGTACTTC. It translates to CASIPGGGETQYF.

The J gene is TRBJ1-4, the V gene TRBV4-1, with unresolved D. Trimming removed 3 bases from V and 8 bases from J, with 10 bases in between. Germline V CDR1 and CDR2: MGHRA, YSYEKL. There are 13 residues in the CDR3. CDR3 nucleotide sequence: TGCGCCAGCAGCCAGTGGCTGCAGGAAAAACTGTTTTTT. Protein product: CASSQWLQEKLFF.

This clonotype has at least ten counts. V and J are TRBV18 and TRBJ2-3; D call uncertain. Trimming left V 2 bases short and J 6 bases short, with 9 bases between. The CDR3 has 13 amino acids. From germline, CDR1 is KGHSH and CDR2 LQKENI. Written as DNA, the CDR3 is TGTGCCAGCTCACCAAATGAGAGGGATACGCAGTATTTT. It translates to CASSPNERDTQYF.

This clonotype appeared many times. The chain uses TRBV19 and TRBJ1-6, with 8 bases lining up with TRBD1. V trimming: 4 bases; J trimming: 9 bases; junction bases outside the gene matches: 8. Germline V gene lookup returns CDR1 LNHDA and CDR2 SQIVND (reference sequence). The CDR3 is made up of 15 amino acids. The CDR3 is CASSTGGGFGSPLHF. The CDR3 DNA sequence: TGTGCCAGTAGTACAGGGGGCGGATTCGGTTCACCCCTCCACTTT.

This clonotype has at least ten counts. This chain connects TRBV5-1 to TRBJ1-6; 12 bases match TRBD1. Germline-derived CDR1 and CDR2 are SGHRS and YFSETQ. The CDR3 is 17 amino acids. V was pared by 2 bases and J by 9 bases, with 9 bases of the junction left unmatched. The CDR3 here is CASSFRPGQGAGSPLHF. The CDR3 nucleotides read TGCGCCAGCAGCTTCAGACCGGGACAGGGGGCCGGTTCACCCCTCCACTTT.

Points on this clonotype: A much larger clone lies a single base off, so this may be a read error. The chain employs TRBV20-1 and TRBJ1-6; D is ambiguous. This CDR3 comprises 14 residues. Per germline, CDR1 DFQATT and CDR2 SNEGSKA (reference sequence). CDR3 residues: CSAQVWAENSPLRF. The DNA of the CDR3 is TGCAGTGCCCAGGTGTGGGCCGAGAATTCACCCCTCCGCTTT.

On this clonotype: This may stem from a read error, because a much larger clone lies one nucleotide away. The DNA for the CDR3 is TGTGCCAGCAGCGTATTCTACGCGGACAGGGGCGATGAGCAGTCCTTC. Its translation: CASSVFYADRGDEQSF. The rearrangement links TRBV9 to TRBJ2-1, with 9 bases fitting TRBD1. The CDR3 is 16 amino acids. The V gene's germline CDR1 is SGDLS and CDR2 YYNGEE.

V gene TRBV12-3 or TRBV12-4 combines with J gene TRBJ2-5; 10 bases map to TRBD2. Germline trimming cut 6 bases from V and 1 base from J; bases unmatched to any gene: 8. The CDR3 extends over 16 amino acids. CDR3 residues: CASSPLAGGGQETQYF. The CDR3 DNA sequence: TGTGCCAGCAGCCCATTAGCGGGGGGTGGCCAAGAGACCCAGTACTTC.

The V gene is TRBV24-1, the J gene TRBJ2-1, with 7 bases fitting TRBD2. Per the germline V gene, CDR1 is KGHDR and CDR2 is SFDVKD. The CDR3 consists of 16 residues. The J segment lost 3 bases and the V segment lost 5 bases, leaving 9 bases of the junction unmatched. CDR3 in amino acids: CATSGGGSHNYNEQFF. The CDR3 DNA sequence: TGTGCCACCAGTGGGGGGGGGTCCCACAACTACAATGAGCAGTTCTTC.

Ten or more counts support this clonotype. This chain links TRBV2 with TRBJ2-7; 8 bases map to TRBD2. The CDR3 loop spans 15 amino acids. CDR1 is SNHLY and CDR2 is FYNNEI in the germline V gene. V lost 3 bases, J lost 4 bases, and 8 bases stayed unmatched. The CDR3 bases are TGTGCCAGCAGTGATTTAGCGGGGTCGGGTTACGAGCAGTACTTC. It encodes CASSDLAGSGYEQYF.

This clonotype was observed many times. The rearrangement joins TRBV27 to TRBJ2-3; 10 nucleotides match TRBD2. The V gene end was trimmed by 4 bases and the J gene end by 2 bases; junction bases not matched to a gene: 6. CDR1 is MNHEY, CDR2 SMNVEV, per germline (reference sequence). The CDR3 totals 16 residues. The CDR3 sequence: CASSSYSGGYTDTQYF. The CDR3 DNA reads as TGTGCCAGCAGTTCGTATAGCGGGGGGTACACAGATACGCAGTATTTT.

This clonotype was counted a few times. The CDR3 coding sequence is TGTGCCAGTAGTTTATTAGGTCCTCAGCCCCAGCATTTT. It encodes CASSLLGPQPQHF. V is TRBV19 and J is TRBJ1-5, with D unclear. This CDR3 spans 13 amino acids. V shed 5 bases and J shed 6 bases, with 11 bases lying between them. From germline, CDR1 is LNHDA and CDR2 SQIVND (reference sequence).

Comment on this clonotype: This may come from a read error, since a much larger clone is one base off. The rearrangement joins TRBV11-2 to TRBJ2-7; D possibly uses TRBD1 or TRBD2 (5 bases each). The germline CDR1 and CDR2 sequences are SGHAT and FQNNGV. The CDR3 runs to 15 residues. For the CDR3, the DNA is TGTGTCAGCAGATCCCGGGACGGCGCAAACTACGAGCAGTACTTC. Its translation is CVSRSRDGANYEQYF.

On this clonotype itself: A far bigger clonotype differs at one base, so this is likely a read error. CDR3 bases: TGTGCCAGCAGCTTGAGTCTCTCCTACGAGCAGTTCTTC. This encodes CASSLSLSYEQFF. The chain employs TRBV5-6 and TRBJ2-1; D gene uncertain. V shed 1 base and J shed 10 bases, with 12 bases lying between them. The V gene's germline CDR1 is SGHDT and CDR2 YYEEEE. The CDR3 covers 13 residues.

The chain employs TRBV12-3 or TRBV12-4 and TRBJ1-2; the D is unclear. V was shortened by 5 bases and J by 3 bases, with 7 bases between the two germline ends. The CDR3 contains 12 residues. CDR3 loop: CASSPGYYGYTF. DNA of the CDR3: TGTGCCAGCAGTCCGGGGTACTATGGCTACACCTTC.